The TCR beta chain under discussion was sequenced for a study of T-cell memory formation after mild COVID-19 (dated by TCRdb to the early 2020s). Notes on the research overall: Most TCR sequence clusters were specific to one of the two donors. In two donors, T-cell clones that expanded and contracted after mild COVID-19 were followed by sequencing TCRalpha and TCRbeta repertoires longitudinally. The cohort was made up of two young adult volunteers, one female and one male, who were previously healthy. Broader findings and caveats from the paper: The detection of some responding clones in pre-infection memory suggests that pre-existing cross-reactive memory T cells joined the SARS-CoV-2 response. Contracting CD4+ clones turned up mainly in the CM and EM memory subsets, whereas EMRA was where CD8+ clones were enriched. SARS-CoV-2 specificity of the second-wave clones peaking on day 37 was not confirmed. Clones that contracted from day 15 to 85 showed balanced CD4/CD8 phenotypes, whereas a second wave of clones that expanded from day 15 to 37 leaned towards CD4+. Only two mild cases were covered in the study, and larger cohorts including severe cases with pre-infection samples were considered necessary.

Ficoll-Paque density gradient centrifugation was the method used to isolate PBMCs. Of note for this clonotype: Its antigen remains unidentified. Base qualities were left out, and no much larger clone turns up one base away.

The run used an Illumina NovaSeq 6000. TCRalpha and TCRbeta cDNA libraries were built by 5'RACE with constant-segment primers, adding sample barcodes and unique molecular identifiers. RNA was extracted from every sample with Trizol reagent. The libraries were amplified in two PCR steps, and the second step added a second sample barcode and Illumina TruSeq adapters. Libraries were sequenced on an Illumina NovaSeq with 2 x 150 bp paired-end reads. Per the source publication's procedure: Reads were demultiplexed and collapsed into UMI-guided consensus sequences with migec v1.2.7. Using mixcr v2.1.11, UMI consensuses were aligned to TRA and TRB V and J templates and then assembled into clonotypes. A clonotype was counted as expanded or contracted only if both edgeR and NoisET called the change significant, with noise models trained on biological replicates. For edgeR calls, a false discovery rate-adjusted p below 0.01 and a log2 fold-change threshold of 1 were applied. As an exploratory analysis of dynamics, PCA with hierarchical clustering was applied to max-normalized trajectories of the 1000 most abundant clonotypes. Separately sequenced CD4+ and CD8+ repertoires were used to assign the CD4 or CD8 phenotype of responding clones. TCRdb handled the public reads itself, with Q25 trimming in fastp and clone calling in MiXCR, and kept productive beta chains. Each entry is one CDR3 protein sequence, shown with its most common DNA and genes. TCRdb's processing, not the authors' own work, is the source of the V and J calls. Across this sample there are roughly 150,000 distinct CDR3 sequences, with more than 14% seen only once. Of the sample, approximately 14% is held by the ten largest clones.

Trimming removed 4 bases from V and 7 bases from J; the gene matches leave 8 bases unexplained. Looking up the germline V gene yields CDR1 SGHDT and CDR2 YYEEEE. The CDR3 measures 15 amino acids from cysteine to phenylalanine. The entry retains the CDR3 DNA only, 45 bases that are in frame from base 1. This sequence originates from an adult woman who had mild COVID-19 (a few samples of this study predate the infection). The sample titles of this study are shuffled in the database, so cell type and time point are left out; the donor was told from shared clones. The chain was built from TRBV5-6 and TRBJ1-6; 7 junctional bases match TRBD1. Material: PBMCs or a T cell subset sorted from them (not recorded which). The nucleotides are TGTGCCAGCAGCCAACAGGGGCGGACGAATTCACCCCTCCACTTT. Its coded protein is CASSQQGRTNSPLHF.